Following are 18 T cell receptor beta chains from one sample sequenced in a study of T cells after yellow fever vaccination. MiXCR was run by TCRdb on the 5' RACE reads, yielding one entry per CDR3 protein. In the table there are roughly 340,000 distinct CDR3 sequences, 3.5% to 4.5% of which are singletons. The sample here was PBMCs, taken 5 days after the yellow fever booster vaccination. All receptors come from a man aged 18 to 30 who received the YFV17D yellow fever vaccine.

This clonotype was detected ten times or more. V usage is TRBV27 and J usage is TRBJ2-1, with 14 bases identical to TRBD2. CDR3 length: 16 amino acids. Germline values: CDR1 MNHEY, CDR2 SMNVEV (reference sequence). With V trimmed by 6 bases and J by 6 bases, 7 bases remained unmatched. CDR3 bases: TGTGCCAGCAGACACCTGGGGACTAGCGGGGGCAATGAGCAGTTCTTC. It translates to CASRHLGTSGGNEQFF.

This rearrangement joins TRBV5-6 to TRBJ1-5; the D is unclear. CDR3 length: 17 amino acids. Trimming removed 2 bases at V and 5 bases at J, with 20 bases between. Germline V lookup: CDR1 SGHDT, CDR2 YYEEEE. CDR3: CASSFRSVTLPDQPQHF. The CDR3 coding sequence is TGTGCCAGCAGCTTTCGGTCAGTGACACTTCCAGATCAGCCCCAGCATTTT. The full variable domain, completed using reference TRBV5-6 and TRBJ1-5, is DAGVTQSPTHLIKTRGQQVTLRCSPKSGHDTVSWYQQALGQGPQFIFQYYEEEERQRGNFPDRFSGHQFPNYSSELNVNALLLGDSALYLCASSFRSVTLPDQPQHFGDGTRLSIL.

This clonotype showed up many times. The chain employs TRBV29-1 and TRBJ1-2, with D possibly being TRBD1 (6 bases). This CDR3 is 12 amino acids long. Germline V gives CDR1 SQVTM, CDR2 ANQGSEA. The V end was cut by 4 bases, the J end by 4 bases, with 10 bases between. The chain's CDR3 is CSVGGTPYGYTF. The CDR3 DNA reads TGCAGCGTTGGAGGGACACCCTATGGCTACACCTTC.

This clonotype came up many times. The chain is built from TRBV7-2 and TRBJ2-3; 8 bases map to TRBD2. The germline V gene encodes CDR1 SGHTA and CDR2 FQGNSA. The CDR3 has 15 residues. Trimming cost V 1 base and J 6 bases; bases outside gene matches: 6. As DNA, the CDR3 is TGTGCCAGCAGCTTAGGTGATAGCGGGGTCGATACGCAGTATTTT. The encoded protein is CASSLGDSGVDTQYF.

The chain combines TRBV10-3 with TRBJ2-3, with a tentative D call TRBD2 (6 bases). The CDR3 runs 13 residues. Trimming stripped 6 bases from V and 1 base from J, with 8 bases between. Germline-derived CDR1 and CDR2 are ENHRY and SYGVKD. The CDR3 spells CAIRGTGTDTQYF. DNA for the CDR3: TGTGCCATCAGGGGGACTGGCACAGATACGCAGTATTTT.

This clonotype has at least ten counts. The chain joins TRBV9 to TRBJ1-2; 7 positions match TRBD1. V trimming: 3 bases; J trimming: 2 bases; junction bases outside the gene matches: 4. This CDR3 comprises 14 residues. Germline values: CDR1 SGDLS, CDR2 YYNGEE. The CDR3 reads CASSGRDRNYGYTF. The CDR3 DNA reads TGTGCCAGCAGCGGGCGGGACAGAAACTATGGCTACACCTTC.

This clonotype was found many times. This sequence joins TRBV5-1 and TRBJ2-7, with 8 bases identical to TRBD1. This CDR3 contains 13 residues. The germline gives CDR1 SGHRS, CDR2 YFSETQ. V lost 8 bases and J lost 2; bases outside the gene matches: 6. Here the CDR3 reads CASRTGLTYEQYF. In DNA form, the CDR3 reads TGCGCCAGTCGGACAGGGCTCACCTACGAGCAGTACTTC.

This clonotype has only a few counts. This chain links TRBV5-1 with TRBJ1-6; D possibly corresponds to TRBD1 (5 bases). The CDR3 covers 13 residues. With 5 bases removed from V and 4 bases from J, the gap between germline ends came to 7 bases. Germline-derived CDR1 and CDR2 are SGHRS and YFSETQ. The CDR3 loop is CASRGTYNSPLHF. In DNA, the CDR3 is TGCGCCAGCAGGGGGACGTATAATTCACCCCTCCACTTT.

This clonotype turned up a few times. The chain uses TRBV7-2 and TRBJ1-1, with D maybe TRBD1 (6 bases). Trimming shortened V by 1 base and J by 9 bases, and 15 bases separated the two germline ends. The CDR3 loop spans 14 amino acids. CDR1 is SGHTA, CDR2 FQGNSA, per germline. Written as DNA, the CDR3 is TGTGCCAGCAGCTTAGTTTTTCAGGGGAATAAAGCTTTCTTT. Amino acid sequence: CASSLVFQGNKAFF.

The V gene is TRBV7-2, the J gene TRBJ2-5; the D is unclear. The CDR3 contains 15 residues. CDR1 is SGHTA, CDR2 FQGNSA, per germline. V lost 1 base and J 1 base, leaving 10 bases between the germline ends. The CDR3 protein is CASSLEAGLQETQYF. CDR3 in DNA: TGTGCCAGCAGCTTAGAGGCAGGCCTCCAAGAGACCCAGTACTTC.

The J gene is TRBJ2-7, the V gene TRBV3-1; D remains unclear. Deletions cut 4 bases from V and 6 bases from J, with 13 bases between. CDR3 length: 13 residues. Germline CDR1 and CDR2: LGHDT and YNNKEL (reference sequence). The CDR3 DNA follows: TGTGCCAGCAGCCGAGGTTCCGGTCTCGAGCAGTACGTC. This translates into CASSRGSGLEQYV.

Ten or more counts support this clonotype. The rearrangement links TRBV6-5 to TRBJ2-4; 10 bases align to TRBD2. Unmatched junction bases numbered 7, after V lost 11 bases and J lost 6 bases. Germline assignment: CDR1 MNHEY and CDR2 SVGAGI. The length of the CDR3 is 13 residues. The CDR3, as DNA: TGTGCCGTGGCTAGCGGGGGATCAAACATTCAGTACTTC. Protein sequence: CAVASGGSNIQYF.

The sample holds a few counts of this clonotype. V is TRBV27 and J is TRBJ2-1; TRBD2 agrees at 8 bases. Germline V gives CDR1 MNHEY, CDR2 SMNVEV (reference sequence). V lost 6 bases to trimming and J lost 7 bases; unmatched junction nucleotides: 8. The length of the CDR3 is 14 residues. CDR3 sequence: CASRVGRGVNEQFF. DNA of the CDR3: TGTGCCAGCAGAGTCGGGCGGGGGGTGAATGAGCAGTTCTTC.

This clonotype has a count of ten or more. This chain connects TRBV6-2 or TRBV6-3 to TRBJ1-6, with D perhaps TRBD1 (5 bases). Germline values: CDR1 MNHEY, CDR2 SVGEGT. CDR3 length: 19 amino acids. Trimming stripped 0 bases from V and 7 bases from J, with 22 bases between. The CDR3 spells CASSYSKQALRRRNSPLHF. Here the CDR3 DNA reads TGTGCCAGCAGTTACTCGAAACAGGCTCTCCGCCGCAGAAATTCACCCCTCCACTTT.

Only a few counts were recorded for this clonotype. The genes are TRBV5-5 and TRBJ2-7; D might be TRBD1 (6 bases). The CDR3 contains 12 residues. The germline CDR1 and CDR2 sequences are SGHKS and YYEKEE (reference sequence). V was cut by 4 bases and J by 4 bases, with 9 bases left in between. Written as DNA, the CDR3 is TGTGCCAGCAGCACAACAGGGTACGAGCAGTACGTC. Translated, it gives CASSTTGYEQYV.

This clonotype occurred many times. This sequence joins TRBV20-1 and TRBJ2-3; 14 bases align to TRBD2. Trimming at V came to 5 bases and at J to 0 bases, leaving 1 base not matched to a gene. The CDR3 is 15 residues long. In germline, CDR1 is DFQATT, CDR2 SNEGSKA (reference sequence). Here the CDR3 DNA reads TGCAGTGCTTGGACTAGCGGGGGGAGCACAGATACGCAGTATTTT. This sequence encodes CSAWTSGGSTDTQYF.

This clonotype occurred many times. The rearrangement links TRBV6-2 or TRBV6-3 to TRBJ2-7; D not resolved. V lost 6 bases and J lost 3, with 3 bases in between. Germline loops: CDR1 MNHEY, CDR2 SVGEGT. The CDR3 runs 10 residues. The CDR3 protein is CASRNYEQYF. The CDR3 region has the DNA TGTGCCAGCAGGAACTACGAGCAGTACTTC.

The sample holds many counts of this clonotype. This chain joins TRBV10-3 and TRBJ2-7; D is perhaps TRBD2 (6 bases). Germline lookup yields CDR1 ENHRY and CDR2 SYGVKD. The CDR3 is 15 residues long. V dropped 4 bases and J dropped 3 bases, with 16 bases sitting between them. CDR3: CAISGGTRPDYEQYF. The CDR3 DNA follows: TGTGCCATCAGTGGGGGGACTCGGCCGGACTACGAGCAGTACTTC.